These T cell receptor beta chains were read from a single sample in a study of blood T cell repertoires in COVID-19. Sequencing was performed with immunoSEQ multiplex PCR; in TCRdb, only in-frame clones are kept and a portion is missing. In the table there are about 150,000 clones, 70% to 90% of which are singletons. The sample consisted of peripheral blood. These receptors were taken from a woman older than 75 with COVID-19, enrolled during active disease. Both conserved end residues are part of each CDR3. The D gene is left open where the match is weak.

NA,TRBJ1-5,TRBV19,CASSMLNQPQHF
NA,TRBJ2-3,TRBV5-4,CASSRADTQYF
NA,TRBJ2-7,TRBV9,CASSVGPNRNYEQYF
TRBD1,TRBJ1-2,TRBV5-4,CASSRTGQPYYGYTF
NA,TRBJ1-2,TRBV28,CASSLQKQDYGYTF
NA,TRBJ2-5,TRBV11-2,CASSLDRFQETQYF
NA,TRBJ2-1,TRBV11-2,CASSFGGASYNEQFF
NA,TRBJ1-5,TRBV6-5,CASSQGSRPQHF
NA,TRBJ1-4,TRBV11-2,CASSLATGRNEKLFF
NA,TRBJ2-5,TRBV5-1,CASSVRSQETQYF
NA,TRBJ2-7,TRBV9,CASSVGQSAEQYF
NA,TRBJ1-5,TRBV6-5,CASSPLFDQPQHF
NA,TRBJ2-2,TRBV11-3,CASSLGVTGELFF
NA,TRBJ2-2,TRBV4-3,CASSQDILAGGELFF
TRBD2,TRBJ2-5,TRBV6-2/TRBV6-3,CASSPRSGNPPETQYF
TRBD2,TRBJ2-1,TRBV18,CASSPQRLAGVNEQFF
NA,TRBJ1-4,TRBV5-1,CASSLGTANEKLFF
NA,TRBJ1-3,TRBV3-1/TRBV3-2,CASSHDPGAGNTIYF
TRBD2,TRBJ2-1,TRBV11-2,CASSLEAGTSGEQFF
TRBD1,TRBJ1-2,TRBV11-2,CASSLYPGQSFYGYTF
TRBD1,TRBJ1-3,TRBV28,CASRGGQVNTIYF
NA,TRBJ2-2,TRBV9,CASSLGARELFF
NA,TRBJ1-1,TRBV5-5,CASSFQENTEAFF
TRBD1,TRBJ1-2,TRBV15,CATSSTRQGGYTF
TRBD2,TRBJ2-2,TRBV28,CASSGTSGAGELFF
NA,TRBJ1-1,TRBV2,CAIQPVNTEAFF
NA,TRBJ2-4,TRBV6-1,CASSEVSLAKNIQYF
NA,TRBJ1-3,TRBV5-1,CASSQMGQPSGNTIYF
NA,TRBJ1-4,TRBV28,CASRLTAAVGEKLFF
TRBD1,TRBJ1-1,TRBV19,CASRASGTGVGTEAFF
NA,TRBJ1-1,TRBV5-6,CASSLTLRREAFF
NA,TRBJ2-7,TRBV28,CASRSGATYEQYF
TRBD1,TRBJ2-3,TRBV19,CASSDRGTDTQYF
TRBD1,TRBJ1-4,TRBV10-3,CAISDGDRELFF
NA,TRBJ2-3,TRBV7-2,CASSLGLADATDTQYF
NA,TRBJ2-2,TRBV27,CASSHGNTGELFF
TRBD1,TRBJ2-1,TRBV4-1,CASSQDSGGIYNEQFF